The 25 T cell receptor beta chains reported below all come from one sample, sequenced in a study of blood T cell repertoires in COVID-19. Assay: immunoSEQ multiplex PCR; the TCRdb copy retains only in-frame clones and omits some. Found here are over 350,000 clones, 85% to 90% of them singletons; the top ten hold 0.95% to 1%. Sequencing was done on a sample of PBMCs or T cells enriched from blood (not recorded which). The receptors were sampled from a woman in her 30s with acute COVID-19.

The chain uses TRBV14 and TRBJ2-7; tentatively, D is TRBD1 (6 bases). The V end was cut by 0 bases, the J end by 0 bases, with 12 bases between. Germline V lookup: CDR1 SGHDN, CDR2 FVKESK. This CDR3 spans 16 amino acids. CDR3 nucleotides: TGTGCCAGCAGCCAAGAGTTAACAGGGAGCTCCTACGAGCAGTACTTC. Protein sequence: CASSQELTGSSYEQYF.

For this clone: Other DNA sequences of this sample code for an identical CDR3. The J gene is TRBJ2-7, the V gene TRBV5-1; 9 bases are a match to TRBD2. Germline CDR1 and CDR2: SGHRS and YFSETQ. The CDR3 is 15 amino acids. V trimming: 0 bases; J trimming: 2 bases; junction bases outside the gene matches: 3. The chain's CDR3 is CASSLVAGGTYEQYF. The DNA of the CDR3 is TGCGCCAGCAGCTTGGTTGCGGGGGGGACCTACGAGCAGTACTTC.

The chain is built from TRBV10-2 and TRBJ2-7, with D possibly TRBD1 on 6 matching bases. The V gene lost 7 bases and the J gene lost 3 bases, with 19 bases spanning the gap. Per germline, CDR1 WSHSY and CDR2 SAAADI. The CDR3 consists of 15 residues. The chain's CDR3 is CASTPSGVAFYEQYF. Written as DNA, the CDR3 is TGCGCCAGCACACCCTCAGGGGTTGCATTCTACGAGCAGTACTTC.

The chain uses TRBV2 and TRBJ2-7; a weak D match, TRBD2 (5 bases). CDR3 length: 12 amino acids. Germline CDR1 and CDR2: SNHLY and FYNNEI. Trimming cost V 4 bases and J 4 bases, with 8 bases left between them. DNA of the CDR3: TGTGCCAGCAGTGTTTGGACTTACGAGCAGTACTTC. Protein: CASSVWTYEQYF.

The chain is built from TRBV3-1 (or the pseudogene TRBV3-2) and TRBJ1-6; D perhaps matches TRBD1 (5 bases). V was cut by 3 bases and J by 7 bases, with 7 bases left in between. The CDR3 length is 13 residues. CDR1 and CDR2 from the germline V gene are LGHDT and YNNKEL (reference sequence). The CDR3 spells CASSQYRNSPLHF. In nucleotides, the CDR3 is TGTGCCAGCAGCCAGTACAGGAATTCACCCCTCCACTTT.

The chain's CDR3 is CASSPGSGELFF. Here the CDR3 DNA reads TGTGCCAGCAGCCCAGGGTCCGGGGAGCTGTTTTTT. This chain uses TRBV5-8 with TRBJ2-2, with a tentative D call TRBD1 (5 bases). Trimming took off 4 bases at V and 6 bases at J, with 7 bases between the two ends. The CDR3 has 12 amino acids. CDR1 is SGHTS, CDR2 YDEGEE, per germline.

The chain joins TRBV3-1 (or the pseudogene TRBV3-2) to TRBJ2-5; 10 nucleotides agree with TRBD2. Germline-derived CDR1 and CDR2 are LGHDT and YNNKEL (reference sequence). V lost 4 bases and J lost 2; bases outside the gene matches: 7. The CDR3 covers 16 residues. The CDR3: CASSRRTSGVQETQYF. CDR3 bases: TGTGCCAGCAGCCGCAGGACTAGCGGAGTGCAAGAGACCCAGTACTTC.

V is TRBV7-2 and J is TRBJ2-5; 10 bases align to TRBD2. The V segment lost 2 bases and the J segment 5 bases; nucleotides outside the gene matches: 8. The CDR3 covers 16 residues. Per germline, CDR1 SGHTA and CDR2 FQGNSA. The CDR3 region has the DNA TGTGCCAGCAGCTTATGGTCTAGCGGGGGCCAGGAGACCCAGTACTTC. It specifies CASSLWSSGGQETQYF.

The rearrangement joins TRBV19 to TRBJ2-1, with 9 bases that match TRBD2. This CDR3 is built from 15 residues. J lost 0 bases, V lost 10 bases, and 7 bases had no gene match. CDR1 and CDR2 (germline): LNHDA, SQIVND (reference sequence). The CDR3 sequence: CATSSGASSYNEQFF. The CDR3 nucleotides are TGTGCCACCTCTAGCGGGGCGAGCTCCTACAATGAGCAGTTCTTC.

The V call is TRBV5-8, the J call TRBJ2-3; 7 bases are a match to TRBD2. Germline V lookup: CDR1 SGHTS, CDR2 YDEGEE. J gave up 5 bases and V 7 bases, and 13 bases lay outside the gene matches. The CDR3 is made up of 15 amino acids. Written as DNA, the CDR3 is TGTGCCAGCCCCTTTGGGGGGGGGAGAGGAGATACGCAGTATTTT. This gives the protein CASPFGGGRGDTQYF.

The table lists this clone with a count of one. This chain joins TRBV19 and TRBJ2-7, with 7 nucleotides matching TRBD2. Germline loops: CDR1 LNHDA, CDR2 SQIVND (reference sequence). The CDR3 consists of 15 residues. V lost 1 base to trimming and J lost 3 bases; unmatched junction nucleotides: 6. CDR3 in amino acids: CASSIADGGNYEQYF. As DNA, the CDR3 is TGTGCCAGTAGTATAGCCGACGGGGGGAACTACGAGCAGTACTTC.

This clone was recorded many times. This chain connects TRBV9 to TRBJ1-2, with D possibly being TRBD1 (5 bases). CDR1 is SGDLS, CDR2 YYNGEE, per germline. V lost 0 bases, J lost 4 bases, and 10 bases lay in between. The CDR3 totals 14 residues. CDR3 in DNA: TGTGCCAGCAGCGTAGATGCAGACAGCTATGGCTACACCTTC. It is translated as CASSVDADSYGYTF.

The chain links TRBV27 to TRBJ1-6, with D possibly matching TRBD1 (5 bases). Between the trimmed V and J ends, which lost 1 base and 7 bases, there was a span of 17 bases. In germline, CDR1 is MNHEY, CDR2 SMNVEV (reference sequence). There are 17 residues in the CDR3. CDR3 in DNA: TGTGCCAGCAGTTTATACCAGGGCGCGGAGAGGAATTCACCCCTCCACTTT. Protein sequence: CASSLYQGAERNSPLHF.

The chain carries TRBV5-6 and TRBJ2-7; possible D gene TRBD1, 6 bases. The V end lost 2 bases, the J end lost 1 base, and 16 bases lay between the germline ends. The CDR3 extends over 16 amino acids. Per germline, CDR1 SGHDT and CDR2 YYEEEE. The CDR3 here is CASSFTGLGVSYEQYF. The CDR3 DNA reads TGTGCCAGCAGCTTCACAGGGCTAGGGGTATCCTACGAGCAGTACTTC.

V and J are TRBV6-5 and TRBJ2-7; possibly TRBD1 for D (5 bases). The V end lost 6 bases, the J end lost 0 bases, and 12 bases lay between the germline ends. CDR1 and CDR2 (germline): MNHEY, SVGAGI. The CDR3 is 14 amino acids. The CDR3 region has the DNA TGTGCCAGCAGCGTGTACGACAGCTCCTACGAGCAGTACTTC. Translating gives CASSVYDSSYEQYF.

This chain joins TRBV29-1 and TRBJ2-7, with 9 bases that match TRBD1. V was pared by 3 bases and J by 6 bases, with 3 bases of the junction left unmatched. In germline, CDR1 is SQVTM, CDR2 ANQGSEA. The CDR3 consists of 12 residues. DNA of the CDR3: TGCAGCGTTGAGGGACAGGGTCGCGAGCAGTACTTC. Translated: CSVEGQGREQYF.

This clone was counted only a few times. The chain recombines TRBV19 with TRBJ1-1, with a weak D call TRBD1 (5 bases). V was trimmed by 10 bases and J by 2 bases, leaving 17 bases between them. The length of the CDR3 is 14 residues. Germline CDR1 is LNHDA and CDR2 is SQIVND (reference sequence). The CDR3 sequence is CATLDSLSNTEAFF. In DNA form, the CDR3 reads TGTGCCACCCTTGACAGTCTAAGTAACACTGAAGCTTTCTTT. The full variable domain, with the rest looked up from reference TRBV19 and TRBJ1-1, is DGGITQSPKYLFRKEGQNVTLSCEQNLNHDAMYWYRQDPGQGLRLIYYSQIVNDFQKGDIAEGYSVSREKKESFPLTVTSAQKNPTAFYLCATLDSLSNTEAFFGQGTRLTVV.

The chain employs TRBV24-1 and TRBJ2-1; D is uncertain. This CDR3 comprises 16 residues. Germline CDR1 reads KGHDR; CDR2 reads SFDVKD. Trimming took off 3 bases at V and 2 bases at J, with 13 bases between the two ends. The CDR3 DNA reads TGTGCCACCAGTGATCCGACTCGCCACCCCTACAATGAGCAGTTCTTC. Its translation is CATSDPTRHPYNEQFF.

The J gene is TRBJ1-1, the V gene TRBV19, with 9 bases identical to TRBD1. The CDR3 contains 12 residues. The V gene end was trimmed by 5 bases and the J gene end by 10 bases; junction bases not matched to a gene: 5. Germline V gene data show CDR1 as LNHDA and CDR2 as SQIVND (reference sequence). The CDR3 DNA reads as TGTGCCAGTAGTGAGGGACAGGGAAGAGCTTTCTTT. This encodes CASSEGQGRAFF. Drawing the rest from reference TRBV19 and TRBJ1-1, the complete variable domain is DGGITQSPKYLFRKEGQNVTLSCEQNLNHDAMYWYRQDPGQGLRLIYYSQIVNDFQKGDIAEGYSVSREKKESFPLTVTSAQKNPTAFYLCASSEGQGRAFFGQGTRLTVV.

The rearrangement uses TRBV18 and TRBJ2-3; 8 bases match TRBD2. Germline V gives CDR1 KGHSH, CDR2 LQKENI. The trim removed 5 bases at V and 1 base at J, leaving 5 bases unmatched. This CDR3 is 15 amino acids long. DNA of the CDR3: TGTGCCAGCTCAAAGGGACTAGGGCGCACAGATACGCAGTATTTT. Protein product: CASSKGLGRTDTQYF. The full variable domain, in which reference TRBV18 and TRBJ2-3 provide the parts outside the CDR3, is NAGVMQNPRHLVRRRGQEARLRCSPMKGHSHVYWYRQLPEEGLKFMVYLQKENIIDESGMPKERFSAEFPKEGPSILRIQQVVRGDSAAYFCASSKGLGRTDTQYFGPGTRLTVL.

The rearrangement uses TRBV6-5 and TRBJ1-5; 7 nucleotides match TRBD1. Germline assignment: CDR1 MNHEY and CDR2 SVGAGI. The CDR3 length is 14 residues. V lost 5 bases and J lost 6; bases outside the gene matches: 7. CDR3 sequence reads: CASSTDRVGQPQHF. The CDR3 DNA sequence: TGTGCCAGCAGTACCGACAGGGTTGGTCAGCCCCAGCATTTT.

The chain has TRBV15 and TRBJ1-4; possible D gene TRBD1, 5 bases. The CDR3 length is 16 residues. Germline loops: CDR1 LNHNV, CDR2 YYDKDF (reference sequence). With 8 bases removed from V and 8 bases from J, the gap between germline ends came to 24 bases. CDR3 residues: CATGRSGLGESEKLFF. The CDR3 region has the DNA TGTGCCACCGGGAGGTCAGGGTTGGGGGAGTCGGAAAAACTGTTTTTT.

The CDR3 DNA is TGTGCCAGCAACTCAGGGCCAGGGGGCTACACCTTC. Amino acid sequence: CASNSGPGGYTF. The chain couples TRBV25-1 to TRBJ1-2; a weak D match, TRBD1 (5 bases). Germline V gene sequence: CDR1 MGHDK, CDR2 SYGVNS. The CDR3 is 12 residues long. Trimming pared 7 bases from V and 8 bases from J, leaving 14 bases between.

This clone has just one count. The chain recombines TRBV9 with TRBJ1-3, with D unclear. Germline-derived CDR1 and CDR2 are SGDLS and YYNGEE. The CDR3 is 15 residues long. Trimming took 0 bases from V and 0 from J, leaving 7 bases between them. The CDR3 region is CASSVGAASGNTIYF. CDR3 DNA sequence: TGTGCCAGCAGCGTAGGGGCAGCCTCTGGAAACACCATATATTTT. The whole variable domain, remainder taken from reference TRBV9 and TRBJ1-3, is DSGVTQTPKHLITATGQRVTLRCSPRSGDLSVYWYQQSLDQGLQFLIQYYNGEERAKGNILERFSAQQFPDLHSELNLSSLELGDSALYFCASSVGAASGNTIYFGEGSWLTVV.

The chain has TRBV2 and TRBJ1-2; 7 bases are a match to TRBD1. J gave up 10 bases and V 6 bases, and 26 bases lay outside the gene matches. Germline V gives CDR1 SNHLY, CDR2 FYNNEI. The CDR3 has 18 amino acids. The CDR3 spells CASSPDRALYTRPLHYTF. The CDR3 DNA sequence: TGTGCCAGCAGCCCCGACAGGGCCCTTTACACCAGACCACTACACTACACCTTC. The full variable domain, its missing parts supplied by reference TRBV2 and TRBJ1-2, is EPEVTQTPSHQVTQMGQEVILRCVPISNHLYFYWYRQILGQKVEFLVSFYNNEISEKSEIFDDQFSVERPDGSNFTLKIRSTKLEDSAMYFCASSPDRALYTRPLHYTFGSGTRLTVV.